This is a list of T cell receptor beta chains from one sample in a study of technical replicates of blood from four donors. Sequencing was performed with immunoSEQ multiplex PCR; in TCRdb, only in-frame clones are kept and a portion is missing. Of approximately 60,000 clones detected, around 87% appear once; the ten largest clones hold 5% to 6.5%. The sample taken for sequencing was PBMCs. These receptors all come from a human donor in good health. Some clones in this sample may be carry-over from other donors' samples. The CDR3 runs from the conserved cysteine through the conserved F or W. Each record gives: D gene, clone size, V gene, J gene, CDR3 protein, CDR3 DNA. The D gene is left open where the match is weak. The size field is filled for only some rows; it gives once, few, many or a size class.

TRBD2,-,TRBV19,TRBJ2-7,CASSPGTSYGYEQYF,TGTGCCAGTAGTCCCGGGACTAGCTATGGGTACGAGCAGTACTTC
-,-,TRBV5-4,TRBJ1-1,CASSFPSETEAFF,TGTGCCAGCAGCTTTCCGTCAGAAACTGAAGCTTTCTTT
-,-,TRBV19,TRBJ1-2,CASSTAGTSNYGYTF,TGTGCCAGTAGTACTGCAGGTACCTCTAACTATGGCTACACCTTC
TRBD2,-,TRBV30,TRBJ2-5,CAWKLAGQVLTQYF,TGTGCCTGGAAATTAGCGGGGCAAGTTTTGACCCAGTACTTC
-,few,TRBV6-6,TRBJ1-2,CASHPVGGAFYGYTF,TGTGCCAGCCACCCGGTAGGCGGAGCCTTCTATGGCTACACCTTC
-,-,TRBV13,TRBJ2-1,CASSLGLTGNGYNEQFF,TGTGCCAGCAGCTTAGGCCTAACGGGGAACGGTTACAATGAGCAGTTCTTC
TRBD2,once,TRBV6-5,TRBJ2-1,CASSRLAGGSNEQFF,TGTGCCAGCAGTCGACTAGCGGGGGGGAGCAATGAGCAGTTCTTC
TRBD2,-,TRBV9,TRBJ2-3,CASSETSGGGSYTQYF,TGTGCCAGCAGCGAGACTAGCGGGGGGGGTTCGTATACGCAGTATTTT
TRBD2,-,TRBV27,TRBJ2-7,CASSYRGGSPLPYEQYF,TGTGCCAGCAGTTACCGTGGCGGGAGCCCTCTACCCTACGAGCAGTACTTC
-,-,TRBV14,TRBJ1-1,CASSKIRIRGNTEAFF,TGTGCCAGCAGCAAAATCCGAATCAGGGGAAACACTGAAGCTTTCTTT
-,-,TRBV30,TRBJ2-1,CAWSDRPGPSGNEQFF,TGTGCCTGGAGTGACCGGCCGGGTCCCTCCGGGAATGAGCAGTTCTTC
TRBD1,-,TRBV11-1,TRBJ1-1,CASSFRGRGTEAFF,TGTGCCAGCAGCTTTAGGGGGCGCGGCACTGAAGCTTTCTTT
TRBD2,-,TRBV11-2,TRBJ2-5,CASSLVSGRGGRETQYF,TGTGCCAGCAGCTTAGTATCAGGGCGGGGGGGCCGAGAGACCCAGTACTTC
-,-,TRBV4-3,TRBJ2-7,CASSQGGGQADEQYF,TGCGCCAGCAGCCAAGGGGGGGGACAGGCTGACGAGCAGTACTTC
TRBD1,-,TRBV7-2,TRBJ1-2,CASSLGSGGNYGYTF,TGTGCCAGCAGCTTAGGTTCAGGGGGCAACTATGGCTACACCTTC
TRBD2,once,TRBV5-1,TRBJ2-1,CASSAGTSGRDNEQFF,TGCGCCAGCAGCGCCGGGACTAGCGGGAGGGACAATGAGCAGTTCTTC
-,-,TRBV7-2,TRBJ2-1,CASSLGLRQQFF,TGTGCCAGCAGCTTAGGGTTGCGGCAGCAGTTCTTC
TRBD2,-,TRBV9,TRBJ2-3,CASSPRGLAGSGGTDTQYF,TGTGCCAGCAGCCCAAGGGGGCTAGCGGGGAGCGGGGGCACAGATACGCAGTATTTT
-,-,TRBV19,TRBJ2-7,CASNVPGTPQYF,TGTGCCAGCAATGTACCCGGGACACCACAGTACTTC
TRBD2,-,TRBV7-9,TRBJ2-3,CASRGLAGDTQYF,TGTGCCAGCAGGGGACTAGCGGGAGATACGCAGTATTTT
-,-,TRBV7-9,TRBJ1-1,CASSLSASAEAFF,TGTGCCAGCAGCTTATCAGCGTCGGCTGAAGCTTTCTTT
-,few,TRBV4-2,TRBJ2-5,CASSKTAGTSQETQYF,TGTGCCAGCAGCAAGACCGCAGGGACTTCACAAGAGACCCAGTACTTC
-,-,TRBV2,TRBJ2-7,CASTETAGRGVSYEQYF,TGTGCCAGCACCGAAACCGCCGGCCGGGGAGTCTCCTACGAGCAGTACTTC
-,-,TRBV7-8,TRBJ2-4,CASSLPGPSKNIQYF,TGTGCCAGCAGCTTACCGGGTCCTTCCAAAAACATTCAGTACTTC
TRBD1,-,TRBV6-5,TRBJ1-6,CASSGRQGNSPLHF,TGTGCCAGCAGTGGGAGACAGGGGAATTCACCCCTCCACTTT
-,-,TRBV18,TRBJ1-1,CASSPQSGAKSEAFF,TGTGCCAGCTCACCTCAATCGGGAGCTAAGTCTGAAGCTTTCTTT
-,-,TRBV7-9,TRBJ1-1,CASSPHVNTEAFF,TGTGCCAGCAGCCCACATGTTAACACTGAAGCTTTCTTT
-,-,TRBV7-6,TRBJ2-5,CASSLNRETQYF,TGTGCCAGCAGCTTAAACCGGGAGACCCAGTACTTC
TRBD2,-,TRBV11-2,TRBJ2-3,CASSLGAAGARTDTQYF,TGTGCCAGCAGCTTAGGTGCGGCGGGAGCCCGGACAGATACGCAGTATTTT
TRBD1,-,TRBV5-1,TRBJ2-7,CASSQGQALGSYEQYF,TGCGCCAGCAGCCAGGGACAGGCCCTTGGGTCCTACGAGCAGTACTTC
-,-,TRBV7-2,TRBJ2-1,CASSYTGTFKSNEQFF,TGTGCCAGCAGCTATACCGGGACATTTAAATCCAATGAGCAGTTCTTC
-,-,TRBV7-9,TRBJ2-2,CASSPAGDSYTGELFF,TGTGCCAGCAGCCCGGCGGGTGATAGTTACACCGGGGAGCTGTTTTTT
-,-,TRBV15,TRBJ2-3,CATSREIGGKITDTQYF,TGTGCCACCAGCAGAGAGATAGGGGGAAAAATCACAGATACGCAGTATTTT
-,-,TRBV7-2,TRBJ2-3,CASRLGISTDTQYF,TGTGCCAGCAGGTTAGGTATTAGCACAGATACGCAGTATTTT
TRBD2,-,TRBV6-5,TRBJ2-7,CASSYSRGGYEQYF,TGTGCCAGCAGTTACTCGCGGGGGGGCTACGAGCAGTACTTC
-,-,TRBV4-3,TRBJ1-6,CASSQGGVNSPLHF,TGCGCCAGCAGCCAAGGAGGAGTAAATTCACCCCTCCACTTT
-,-,TRBV6-6,TRBJ1-4,CASTLDGNEKLFF,TGTGCCAGCACCCTGGACGGGAACGAAAAACTGTTTTTT
-,-,TRBV7-2,TRBJ1-5,CASSWTANQPQHF,TGTGCCAGCAGTTGGACAGCGAATCAGCCCCAGCATTTT
-,-,TRBV6-4,TRBJ2-1,CASSDGPYNEQFF,TGTGCCAGCAGTGACGGGCCCTACAATGAGCAGTTCTTC
TRBD2,-,TRBV5-6,TRBJ2-5,CASTISGGRYQETQYF,TGTGCCAGCACGATTAGCGGGGGGCGGTACCAAGAGACCCAGTACTTC
TRBD1,-,TRBV9,TRBJ2-4,CASSVEGAENIQYF,TGTGCCAGCAGCGTTGAGGGGGCAGAAAACATTCAGTACTTC
TRBD2,few,TRBV25-1,TRBJ2-7,CASKKGLAGPYEQYF,TGTGCCAGCAAAAAGGGACTAGCGGGACCCTACGAGCAGTACTTC
TRBD1,few,TRBV6-1,TRBJ1-2,CASSGLGQAVGLYGYTF,TGTGCCAGCAGTGGCCTCGGACAGGCAGTAGGCCTCTATGGCTACACCTTC
-,-,TRBV30,TRBJ2-7,CAWGESAYEQYF,TGTGCCTGGGGAGAGTCGGCCTACGAGCAGTACTTC
-,-,TRBV5-4,TRBJ2-7,CASGRGGAGYEQYF,TGTGCCAGCGGCCGGGGCGGGGCCGGGTACGAGCAGTACTTC
-,few,TRBV21-1,TRBJ2-3,CASSKSRGRLAGKTDTQYF,TGTGCCAGCAGCAAAAGCAGGGGCAGACTAGCGGGGAAGACAGATACGCAGTATTTT
-,-,TRBV18,TRBJ1-1,CASSPLQGEAFF,TGTGCCAGCTCACCACTTCAGGGGGAAGCTTTCTTT
-,-,TRBV4-3,TRBJ2-3,CASSLGTRSDTQYF,TGCGCCAGCAGCCTCGGGACAAGATCAGATACGCAGTATTTT